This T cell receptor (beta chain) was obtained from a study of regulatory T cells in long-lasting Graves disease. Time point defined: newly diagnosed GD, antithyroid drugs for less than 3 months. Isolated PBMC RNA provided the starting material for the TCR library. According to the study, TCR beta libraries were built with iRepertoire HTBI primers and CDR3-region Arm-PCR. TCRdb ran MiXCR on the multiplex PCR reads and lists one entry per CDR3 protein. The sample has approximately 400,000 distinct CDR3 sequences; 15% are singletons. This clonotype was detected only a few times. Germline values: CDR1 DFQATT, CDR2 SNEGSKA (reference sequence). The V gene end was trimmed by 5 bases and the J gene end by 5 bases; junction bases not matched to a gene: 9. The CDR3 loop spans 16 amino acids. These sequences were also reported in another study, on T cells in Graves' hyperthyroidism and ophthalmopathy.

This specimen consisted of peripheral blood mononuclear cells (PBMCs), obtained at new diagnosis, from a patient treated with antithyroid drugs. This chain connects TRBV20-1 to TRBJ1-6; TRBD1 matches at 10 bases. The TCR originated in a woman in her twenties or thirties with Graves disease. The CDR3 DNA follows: TGCAGTGCTGCCCACCCCGGGACAGGGGATAATTCACCCCTCCACTTT. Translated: CSAAHPGTGDNSPLHF.